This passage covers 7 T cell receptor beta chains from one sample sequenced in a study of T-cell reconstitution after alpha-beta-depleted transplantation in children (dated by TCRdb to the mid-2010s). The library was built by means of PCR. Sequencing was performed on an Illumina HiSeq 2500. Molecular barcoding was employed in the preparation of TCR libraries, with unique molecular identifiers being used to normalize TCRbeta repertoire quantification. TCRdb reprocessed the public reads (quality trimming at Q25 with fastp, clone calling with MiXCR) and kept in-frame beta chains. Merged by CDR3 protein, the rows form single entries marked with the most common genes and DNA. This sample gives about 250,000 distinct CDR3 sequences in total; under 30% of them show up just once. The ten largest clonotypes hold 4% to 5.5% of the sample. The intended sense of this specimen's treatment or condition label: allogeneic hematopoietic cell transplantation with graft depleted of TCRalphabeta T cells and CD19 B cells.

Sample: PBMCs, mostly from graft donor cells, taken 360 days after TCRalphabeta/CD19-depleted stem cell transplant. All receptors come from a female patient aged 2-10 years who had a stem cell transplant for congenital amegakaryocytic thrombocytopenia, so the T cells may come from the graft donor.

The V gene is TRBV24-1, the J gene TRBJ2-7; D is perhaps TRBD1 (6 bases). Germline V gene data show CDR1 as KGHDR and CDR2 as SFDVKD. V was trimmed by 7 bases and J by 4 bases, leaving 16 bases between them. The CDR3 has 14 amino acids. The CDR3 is CATSQGPGSYEQYF. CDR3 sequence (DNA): TGTGCCACCAGCCAGGGGCCAGGGTCATACGAGCAGTACTTC.

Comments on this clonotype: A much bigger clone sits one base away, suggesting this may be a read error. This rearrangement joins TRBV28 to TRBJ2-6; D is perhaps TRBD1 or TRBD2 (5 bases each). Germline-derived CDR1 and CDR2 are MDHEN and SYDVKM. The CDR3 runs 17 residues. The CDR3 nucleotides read TGTGCCAGCAGTTTTTTAGAGGGTGCATCTGGGGCCAACGTCCAGACTTTC. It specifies CASSFLEGASGANVQTF.

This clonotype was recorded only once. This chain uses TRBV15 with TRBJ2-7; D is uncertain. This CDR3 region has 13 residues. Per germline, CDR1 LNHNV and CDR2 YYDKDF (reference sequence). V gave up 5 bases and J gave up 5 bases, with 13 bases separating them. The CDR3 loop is CATSGRNVDEQYF. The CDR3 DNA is TGTGCCACCAGCGGAAGGAACGTGGACGAGCAGTACTTC.

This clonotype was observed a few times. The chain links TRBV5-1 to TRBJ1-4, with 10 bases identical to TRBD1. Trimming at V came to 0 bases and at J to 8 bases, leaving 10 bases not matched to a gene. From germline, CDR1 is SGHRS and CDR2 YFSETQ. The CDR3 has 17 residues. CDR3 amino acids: CASSLAPGQGLEEKLFF. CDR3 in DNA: TGCGCCAGCAGCTTGGCCCCGGGACAGGGGTTAGAGGAAAAACTGTTTTTT. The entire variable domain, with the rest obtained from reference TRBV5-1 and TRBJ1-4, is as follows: KAGVTQTPRYLIKTRGQQVTLSCSPISGHRSVSWYQQTPGQGLQFLFEYFSETQRNKGNFPGRFSGRQFSNSRSEMNVSTLELGDSALYLCASSLAPGQGLEEKLFFGSGTQLSVL.

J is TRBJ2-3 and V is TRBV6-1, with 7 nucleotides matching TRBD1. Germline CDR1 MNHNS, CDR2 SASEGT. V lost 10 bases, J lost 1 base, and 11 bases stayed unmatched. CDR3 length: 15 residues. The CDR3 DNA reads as TGTGCCACACGAAACAGGGGCATTGGCACAGATACGCAGTATTTT. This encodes CATRNRGIGTDTQYF.

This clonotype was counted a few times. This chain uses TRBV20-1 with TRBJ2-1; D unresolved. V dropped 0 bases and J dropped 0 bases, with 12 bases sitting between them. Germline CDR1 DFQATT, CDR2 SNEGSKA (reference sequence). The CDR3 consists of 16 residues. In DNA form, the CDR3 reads TGCAGTGCTAGAGACCCCCGATTAAGCTCCTACAATGAGCAGTTCTTC. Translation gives CSARDPRLSSYNEQFF.

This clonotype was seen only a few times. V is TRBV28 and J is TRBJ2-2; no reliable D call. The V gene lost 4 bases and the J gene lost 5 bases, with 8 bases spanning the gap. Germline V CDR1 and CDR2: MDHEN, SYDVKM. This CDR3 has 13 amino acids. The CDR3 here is CASSSMSTGELFF. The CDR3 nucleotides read TGTGCCAGCAGTTCAATGTCGACCGGGGAGCTGTTTTTT. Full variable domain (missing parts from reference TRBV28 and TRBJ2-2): DVKVTQSSRYLVKRTGEKVFLECVQDMDHENMFWYRQDPGLGLRLIYFSYDVKMKEKGDIPEGYSVSREKKERFSLILESASTNQTSMYLCASSSMSTGELFFGEGSRLTVL.